The T cell receptor beta chain described here comes from a study of control samples from healthy donors and cancer patients. The V end lost 3 bases, the J end lost 1 base, and 9 bases lay between the germline ends. Germline V gene sequence: CDR1 GTSNPN, CDR2 SVGIG (reference sequence). CDR3 length: 14 residues. Some clones are missing from TCRdb's copy, which holds only in-frame ones; the method was immunoSEQ multiplex PCR. The sample yields 120,000 to 150,000 clones, about nine tenths seen once. This sequence was found in a man younger than 45 in good health. Sequencing was done on a sample of blood. The genes are TRBV30 and TRBJ2-2, with no clear D. CDR3 nucleotide sequence: TGTGCCTGGAGGGCAGGCTGGAACACCGGGGAGCTGTTTTTT. Translating gives CAWRAGWNTGELFF.